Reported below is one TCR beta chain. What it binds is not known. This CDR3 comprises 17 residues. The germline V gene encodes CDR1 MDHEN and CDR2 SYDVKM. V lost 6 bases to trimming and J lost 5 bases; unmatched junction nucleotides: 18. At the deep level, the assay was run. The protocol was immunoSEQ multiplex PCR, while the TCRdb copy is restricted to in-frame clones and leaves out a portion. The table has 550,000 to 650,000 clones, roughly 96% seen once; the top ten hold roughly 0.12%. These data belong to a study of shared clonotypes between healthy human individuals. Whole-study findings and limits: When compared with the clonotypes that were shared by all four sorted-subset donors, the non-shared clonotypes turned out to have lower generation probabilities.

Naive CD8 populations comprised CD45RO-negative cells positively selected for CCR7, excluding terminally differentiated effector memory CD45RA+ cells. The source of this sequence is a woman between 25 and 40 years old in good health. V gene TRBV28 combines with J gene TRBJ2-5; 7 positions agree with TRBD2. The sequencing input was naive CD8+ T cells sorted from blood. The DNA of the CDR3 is TGTGCCAGCAGCTACCACAGTCTGGCGGGAGATTCCGAGACCCAGTACTTC. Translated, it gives CASSYHSLAGDSETQYF. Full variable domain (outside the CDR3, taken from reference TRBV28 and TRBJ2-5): DVKVTQSSRYLVKRTGEKVFLECVQDMDHENMFWYRQDPGLGLRLIYFSYDVKMKEKGDIPEGYSVSREKKERFSLILESASTNQTSMYLCASSYHSLAGDSETQYFGPGTRLLVL.